This T cell receptor (beta chain) was identified in a study of OX40 agonist ivuxolimab in advanced cancers. About the study: Each patient was given ivuxolimab into a vein every 2 weeks, at 0.01 to 10 mg/kg. Eligibility rules accepted prior anti-PD-1, anti-PD-L1 or anti-CTLA-4 therapy, and 30% to 40% had some.

Germline V lookup: CDR1 MNHNY, CDR2 SVGAGI (reference sequence). The ends lost 5 bases at V and 1 base at J; junction bases unmatched: 0. The CDR3 runs to 13 residues. In this sample, this clone turned up a few times. Assay used: immunoSEQ multiplex PCR; TCRdb lists only in-frame clones, some missing. The sample yields 50,000 to 60,000 clones, about 85% seen once. The chain uses TRBV6-6 and TRBJ1-1, with 8 bases matching TRBD1. The sequenced sample was CD4+ or CD8+ T cells sorted from blood, obtained in a trial of the OX40 agonist ivuxolimab. The clonotype was recovered from an adult with an advanced solid tumor such as melanoma, head and neck, liver or kidney cancer. The CDR3 loop is CASSGQGNTEAFF. Here the CDR3 DNA reads TGTGCCAGCAGTGGACAGGGGAACACTGAAGCTTTCTTT.